Reported below is one TCR beta chain. Germline CDR1 is LGHNA and CDR2 is YSLEER. The CDR3 extends over 19 amino acids. V was trimmed by 4 bases and J by 0 bases, leaving 19 bases between them. Extracted RNA was reverse transcribed into cDNA, the sequencing template. The repertoire was sequenced with immunoSEQ multiplex PCR; TCRdb's copy has only in-frame clones and lacks some. The data show about 190,000 clones, roughly three fifths seen once. The data belong to a study of CD8+ T cells in alopecia areata. Study background: Each day, treated patients took oral tofacitinib twice, at 5 to 10 mg per dose.

Treatment in this sample: oral pan-JAK inhibitor, 5-10 mg twice daily. Peripheral blood, together with lesional scalp punch biopsies, was collected from alopecia areata patients. This rearrangement joins TRBV4-3 to TRBJ2-6; perhaps TRBD1 as D (5 bases). This specimen consisted of CD4+ T cells sorted from blood, obtained at week 4, from a patient treated with tofacitinib. The TCR was taken from a human donor with alopecia areata. This chain's CDR3 is CASSRARAGLNSGANVLTF. CDR3 nucleotides: TGCGCCAGCAGCCGTGCCCGGGCAGGGTTAAACTCTGGGGCCAACGTCCTGACTTTC.